The present entry profiles one TCR beta chain with its context. Its antigen is as yet unknown. The CDR3 consists of 15 residues. In germline, CDR1 is SEHNR, CDR2 FQNEAQ (reference sequence). The V and J ends lost 1 base and 5 bases, in that order; junction bases with no gene match: 6. The PCR was carried out with 60 Vbeta primers and 13 Jbeta primers. The repertoire was sequenced with immunoSEQ multiplex PCR; TCRdb's copy has only in-frame clones and lacks some. The sample yields some 150,000 clones, 79% seen once. This sample is drawn from a study of cytomegalovirus exposure and HLA in healthy donors. Whole-study findings and limits: Under in vitro conditions, three CMV-associated chains were confirmed as specific for CMV antigens.

The study sampled nominally healthy donors, though unrecorded immune exposures were likely. The sample taken for sequencing was PBMCs. This clonotype was sampled from a man between 50 and 59 years old in good health and CMV-seropositive. This rearrangement joins TRBV7-9 to TRBJ2-5; 8 bases are shared with TRBD2. CDR3 residues: CASSLGGTRWETQYF. CDR3 bases: TGTGCCAGCAGCTTAGGCGGGACTAGATGGGAGACCCAGTACTTC.